What follows are 15 T cell receptor beta chains derived from one specimen sequenced in a study of blood T cell repertoires in COVID-19. Repertoires were generated with immunoSEQ multiplex PCR, while TCRdb's copy carries only in-frame clones and drops some. The sample lists roughly 90,000 clones; roughly 88% were seen once. The specimen sequenced was peripheral blood. The receptors come from a woman at least 80 years old with active or convalescent COVID-19.

The chain links TRBV27 to TRBJ1-1; 9 positions match TRBD1. CDR3 size: 14 residues. Germline CDR1 MNHEY, CDR2 SMNVEV (reference sequence). With 5 bases clipped from V and 4 bases from J, the junction kept 5 bases outside the gene matches. CDR3 residues: CASSPRQGGTEAFF. CDR3 bases: TGTGCCAGCAGTCCAAGACAGGGGGGCACTGAAGCTTTCTTT.

This chain links TRBV6-5 with TRBJ2-2, with 7 bases matching TRBD1. Matching the DNA end better, TRBJ1-4 makes the J call doubtful. The CDR3 sequence is 13 residues long. Germline V CDR1 and CDR2: MNHEY, SVGAGI. CDR3 coding DNA: TGTGCCAGCAGTTACTCGAGACAGGGAAAACTGTTTTTT. As protein: CASSYSRQGKLFF.

The chain carries TRBV19 and TRBJ2-3; 9 bases match TRBD2. Germline V lookup: CDR1 LNHDA, CDR2 SQIVND (reference sequence). The CDR3 totals 13 residues. Trimming removed 9 bases from V and 6 bases from J; junction bases left unmatched: 7. Written as DNA, the CDR3 is TGTGCCAGCTCTAGCGGGGTTTCGGATACGCAGTATTTT. Translating gives CASSSGVSDTQYF.

The chain links TRBV5-1 to TRBJ1-3; TRBD1 agrees at 8 bases. From germline, CDR1 is SGHRS and CDR2 YFSETQ. The CDR3 spans 16 residues. With V trimmed by 0 bases and J by 4 bases, 6 bases remained unmatched. The CDR3 DNA is TGCGCCAGCAGCTTGGAGACAGGGGCGTCGGGAAACACCATATATTTT. Translation: CASSLETGASGNTIYF.

This clone was seen once. The chain uses TRBV15 and TRBJ1-5; a weak D match, TRBD1 (6 bases). The length of the CDR3 is 13 residues. Trimming shortened V by 8 bases and J by 5 bases, and 13 bases separated the two germline ends. CDR1 is LNHNV and CDR2 is YYDKDF in the germline V gene (reference sequence). As DNA, the CDR3 is TGTGCCACCGCCCTTGGGGGCCATCAGCCCCAGCATTTT. As protein: CATALGGHQPQHF.

The rearrangement joins TRBV20-1 to TRBJ2-1; 10 bases match TRBD2. Germline lookup yields CDR1 DFQATT and CDR2 SNEGSKA (reference sequence). V was clipped by 3 bases and J by 0 bases; unmatched bases: 11. CDR3 length equals 18 residues. CDR3: CSASFLAGAPRSYNEQFF. The CDR3 DNA reads TGCAGTGCTAGTTTTCTAGCGGGGGCCCCTCGCTCCTACAATGAGCAGTTCTTC.

This chain connects TRBV6-5 to TRBJ1-2, with TRBD1 as a possible D gene (5 bases). Per the germline V gene, CDR1 is MNHEY and CDR2 is SVGAGI. Deletions cut 6 bases from V and 1 base from J, with 9 bases between. This CDR3 has 13 residues. The CDR3 sequence is CASRTVLNYGYTF. CDR3 in DNA: TGTGCCAGCAGGACAGTCCTTAACTATGGCTACACCTTC.

This chain joins TRBV29-1 and TRBJ2-2; D is unclear. Germline assignment: CDR1 SQVTM and CDR2 ANQGSEA. The CDR3 has 12 residues. The V and J ends lost 4 bases and 2 bases respectively, with 5 bases between them. The CDR3 here is CSVGQNTGELFF. For the CDR3, the DNA is TGCAGCGTTGGACAAAACACCGGGGAGCTGTTTTTT.

The table lists this clone with a count of one. The V call is TRBV11-2, the J call TRBJ2-3, with D perhaps matching TRBD2 (5 bases). Germline CDR1 reads SGHAT; CDR2 reads FQNNGV. V shed 1 base and J shed 2 bases, with 7 bases lying between them. There are 14 residues in the CDR3. CDR3 in amino acids: CASSLGTYTDTQYF. Written as DNA, the CDR3 is TGTGCCAGCAGCTTAGGGACTTACACAGATACGCAGTATTTT. Combining the CDR3 with reference TRBV11-2 and TRBJ2-3 gives the whole variable domain EAGVAQSPRYKIIEKRQSVAFWCNPISGHATLYWYQQILGQGPKLLIQFQNNGVVDDSQLPKDRFSAERLKGVDSTLKIQPAKLEDSAVYLCASSLGTYTDTQYFGPGTRLTVL.

The genes are TRBV7-7 and TRBJ2-5; TRBD2 agrees at 7 bases. This CDR3 region has 16 residues. V lost 2 bases, J lost 1 base, and 7 bases stayed unmatched. Germline V lookup: CDR1 SSHAT, CDR2 FNYEAQ (reference sequence). The DNA of the CDR3 is TGTGCCAGCAGCTTATGGGTCGGGGGGAGCCAAGAGACCCAGTACTTC. It is translated as CASSLWVGGSQETQYF.

The chain links TRBV7-2 to TRBJ2-7, with D possibly TRBD2 on 7 matching bases. V was pared by 5 bases and J by 7 bases, with 24 bases between. The CDR3 is 16 amino acids. CDR1 is SGHTA, CDR2 FQGNSA, per germline. In nucleotides, the CDR3 is TGTGCCAGCAGCCCCCATGGAGTGCGGGGGCCGGGGGAGCAGTACTTC. Amino acids: CASSPHGVRGPGEQYF.

The chain joins TRBV9 to TRBJ1-2, with 9 nucleotides matching TRBD1. The CDR3 extends over 15 amino acids. Germline CDR1 reads SGDLS; CDR2 reads YYNGEE. V lost 4 bases and J lost 6; bases outside the gene matches: 10. CDR3 sequence: CASSSYRGQPNGYTF. CDR3 nucleotides: TGTGCCAGCAGCTCCTACAGGGGGCAACCTAATGGCTACACCTTC.

The V and J genes are TRBV9 and TRBJ2-2, with unresolved D. CDR3 length: 14 amino acids. Trimming cost V 1 base and J 3 bases, with 7 bases left between them. The germline V gene encodes CDR1 SGDLS and CDR2 YYNGEE. The CDR3 protein is CASSVQVYTGELFF. The CDR3, as DNA: TGTGCCAGCAGCGTACAGGTTTACACCGGGGAGCTGTTTTTT.

This chain joins TRBV19 and TRBJ2-1; perhaps TRBD2 as D (6 bases). Germline V gene lookup returns CDR1 LNHDA and CDR2 SQIVND (reference sequence). V lost 5 bases and J 4 bases, leaving 15 bases between the germline ends. This CDR3 contains 15 residues. CDR3 bases: TGTGCCAGTAGTCCCCAGCGGGCGCTTTACAATGAGCAGTTCTTC. Translating it yields CASSPQRALYNEQFF.

The chain combines TRBV7-2 with TRBJ2-3, with D perhaps matching TRBD2 (5 bases). V was trimmed by 5 bases and J by 9 bases, leaving 12 bases between them. Looked up from germline, CDR1 is SGHTA and CDR2 is FQGNSA. The CDR3 has 12 residues. For the CDR3, the DNA is TGTGCCAGCAGCCTCTCGAGCGGAACGCAGTATTTT. Its translation is CASSLSSGTQYF.